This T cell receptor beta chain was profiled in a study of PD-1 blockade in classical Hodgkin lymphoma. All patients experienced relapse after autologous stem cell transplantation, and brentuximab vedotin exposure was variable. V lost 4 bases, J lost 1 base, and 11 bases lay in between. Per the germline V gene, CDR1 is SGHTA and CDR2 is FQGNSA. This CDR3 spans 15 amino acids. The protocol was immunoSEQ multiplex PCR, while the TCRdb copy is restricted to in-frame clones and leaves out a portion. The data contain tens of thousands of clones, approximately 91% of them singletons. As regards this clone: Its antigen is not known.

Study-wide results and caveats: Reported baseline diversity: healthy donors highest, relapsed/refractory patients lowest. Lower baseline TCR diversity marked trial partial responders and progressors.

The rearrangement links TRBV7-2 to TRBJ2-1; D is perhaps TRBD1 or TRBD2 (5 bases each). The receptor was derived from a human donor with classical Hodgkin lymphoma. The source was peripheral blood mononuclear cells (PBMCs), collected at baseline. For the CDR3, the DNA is TGTGCCAGCAGCTCCTTTGGGACGTCCTACAATGAGCAGTTCTTC. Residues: CASSSFGTSYNEQFF.